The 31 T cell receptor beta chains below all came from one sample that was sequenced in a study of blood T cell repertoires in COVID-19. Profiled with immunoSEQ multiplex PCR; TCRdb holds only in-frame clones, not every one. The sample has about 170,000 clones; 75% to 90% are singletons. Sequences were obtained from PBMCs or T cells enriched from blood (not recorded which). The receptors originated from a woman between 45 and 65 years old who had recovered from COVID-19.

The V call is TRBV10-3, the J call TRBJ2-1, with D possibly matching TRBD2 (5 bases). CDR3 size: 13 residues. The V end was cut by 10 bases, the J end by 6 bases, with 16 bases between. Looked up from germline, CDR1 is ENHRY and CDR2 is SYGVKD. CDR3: CATEKLGSNEQFF. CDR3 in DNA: TGTGCCACCGAGAAACTAGGGTCCAATGAGCAGTTCTTC.

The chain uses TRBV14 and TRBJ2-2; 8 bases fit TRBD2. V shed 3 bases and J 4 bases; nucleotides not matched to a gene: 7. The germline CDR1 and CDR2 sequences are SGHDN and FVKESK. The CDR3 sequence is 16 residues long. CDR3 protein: CASSHGRVVVTGELFF. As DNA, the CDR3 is TGTGCCAGCAGCCACGGGAGGGTTGTCGTCACCGGGGAGCTGTTTTTT.

The CDR3: CASSSPAGPNTEAFF. The CDR3, as DNA: TGCGCCAGCAGCTCCCCAGCAGGGCCGAACACTGAAGCTTTCTTT. The chain recombines TRBV5-1 with TRBJ1-1, with D perhaps matching TRBD1 (5 bases). V lost 3 bases, J lost 1 base, and 13 bases lay in between. The germline CDR1 and CDR2 sequences are SGHRS and YFSETQ. The CDR3 covers 15 residues.

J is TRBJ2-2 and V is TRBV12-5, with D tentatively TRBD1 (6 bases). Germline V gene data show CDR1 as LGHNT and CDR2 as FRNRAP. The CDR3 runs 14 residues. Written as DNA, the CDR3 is TGTGCCCGAAAAGGGGGTCTGAACACCGGGGAGCTGTTTTTT. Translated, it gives CARKGGLNTGELFF.

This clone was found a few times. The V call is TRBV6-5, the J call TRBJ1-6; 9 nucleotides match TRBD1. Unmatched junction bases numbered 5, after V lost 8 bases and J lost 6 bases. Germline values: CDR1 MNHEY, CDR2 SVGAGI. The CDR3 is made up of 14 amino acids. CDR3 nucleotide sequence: TGTGCCAGCTCCCCGGACAGGGGTAATTCACCCCTCCACTTT. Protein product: CASSPDRGNSPLHF.

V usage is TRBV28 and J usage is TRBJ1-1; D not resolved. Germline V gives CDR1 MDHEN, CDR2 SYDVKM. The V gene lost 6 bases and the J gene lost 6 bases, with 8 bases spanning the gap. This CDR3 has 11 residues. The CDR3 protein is CASSLSSEAFF. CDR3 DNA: TGTGCCAGCAGCCTAAGCTCTGAAGCTTTCTTT.

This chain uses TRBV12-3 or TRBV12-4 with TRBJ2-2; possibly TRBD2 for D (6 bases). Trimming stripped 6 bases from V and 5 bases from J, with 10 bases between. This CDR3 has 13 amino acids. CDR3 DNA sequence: TGTGCCAGCAGCCTCCTAGCGACCGGGGAGCTGTTTTTT. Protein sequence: CASSLLATGELFF.

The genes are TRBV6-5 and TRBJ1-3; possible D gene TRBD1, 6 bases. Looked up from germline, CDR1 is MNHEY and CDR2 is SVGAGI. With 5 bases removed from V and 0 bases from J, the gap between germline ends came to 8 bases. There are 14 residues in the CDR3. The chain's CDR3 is CASSRTVSGNTIYF. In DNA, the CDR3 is TGTGCCAGCAGTAGGACAGTCTCTGGAAACACCATATATTTT.

In DNA form, the CDR3 reads TGTGCCTGGGGGAGGGGAGGCACTGAAGCTTTCTTT. It encodes CAWGRGGTEAFF. J is TRBJ1-1 and V is TRBV30; D might be TRBD1 (5 bases). Trimming took 5 bases from V and 4 from J, leaving 11 bases between them. CDR1 and CDR2 (germline): GTSNPN, SVGIG (reference sequence). The CDR3 runs 12 residues.

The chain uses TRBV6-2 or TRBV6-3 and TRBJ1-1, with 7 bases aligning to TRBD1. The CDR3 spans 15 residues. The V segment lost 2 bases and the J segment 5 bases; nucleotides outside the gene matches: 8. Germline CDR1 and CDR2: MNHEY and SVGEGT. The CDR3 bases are TGTGCCAGCAGTTACCCGGCAGGGGGGCGTACTGAAGCTTTCTTT. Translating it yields CASSYPAGGRTEAFF.

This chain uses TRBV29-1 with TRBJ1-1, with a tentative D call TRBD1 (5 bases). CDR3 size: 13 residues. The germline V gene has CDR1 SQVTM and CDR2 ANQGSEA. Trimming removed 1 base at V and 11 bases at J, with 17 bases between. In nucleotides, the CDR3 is TGCAGCGTTGAAGGTCGGCGGGGGGAGGCGGCTTTCTTT. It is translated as CSVEGRRGEAAFF.

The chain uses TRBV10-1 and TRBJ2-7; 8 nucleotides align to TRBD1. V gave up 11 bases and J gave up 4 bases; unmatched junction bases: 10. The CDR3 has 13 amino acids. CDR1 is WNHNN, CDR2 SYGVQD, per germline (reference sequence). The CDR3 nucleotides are TGCGCCCCCAGAGACAGGGGACTTTACGAGCAGTACGTC. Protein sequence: CAPRDRGLYEQYV.

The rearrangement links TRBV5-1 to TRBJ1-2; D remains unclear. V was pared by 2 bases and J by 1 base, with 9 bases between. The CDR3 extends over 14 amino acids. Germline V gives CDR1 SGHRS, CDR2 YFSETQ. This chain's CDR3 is CASSFATGNYGYTF. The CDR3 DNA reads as TGCGCCAGCAGCTTCGCAACGGGTAACTATGGCTACACCTTC.

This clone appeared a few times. The CDR3 DNA sequence: TGTGCCAGCAGTTCGACAGACCATTCACCCCTCCACTTT. Amino acid sequence: CASSSTDHSPLHF. The rearrangement joins TRBV12-3 or TRBV12-4 to TRBJ1-6; D may be TRBD1 (5 bases). The length of the CDR3 is 13 residues. V lost 4 bases and J lost 8, with 9 bases in between.

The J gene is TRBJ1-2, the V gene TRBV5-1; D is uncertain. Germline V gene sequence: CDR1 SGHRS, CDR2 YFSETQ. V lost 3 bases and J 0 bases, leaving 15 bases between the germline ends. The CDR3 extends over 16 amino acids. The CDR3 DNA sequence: TGCGCCAGCAGCTGGACTAGCCTCCAAGCTAACTATGGCTACACCTTC. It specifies CASSWTSLQANYGYTF.

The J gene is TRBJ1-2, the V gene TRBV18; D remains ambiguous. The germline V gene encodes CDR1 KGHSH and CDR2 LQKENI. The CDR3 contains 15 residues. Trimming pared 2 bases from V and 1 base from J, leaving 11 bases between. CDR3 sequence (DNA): TGTGCCAGCTCACCAGGTGGAGACCTTAACTATGGCTACACCTTC. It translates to CASSPGGDLNYGYTF.

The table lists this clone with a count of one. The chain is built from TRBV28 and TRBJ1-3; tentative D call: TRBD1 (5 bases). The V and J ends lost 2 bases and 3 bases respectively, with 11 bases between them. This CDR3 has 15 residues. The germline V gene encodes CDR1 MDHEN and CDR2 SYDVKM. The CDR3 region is CASSLGGQGGNTIYF. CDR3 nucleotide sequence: TGTGCCAGCAGTTTAGGCGGCCAGGGTGGAAACACCATATATTTT.

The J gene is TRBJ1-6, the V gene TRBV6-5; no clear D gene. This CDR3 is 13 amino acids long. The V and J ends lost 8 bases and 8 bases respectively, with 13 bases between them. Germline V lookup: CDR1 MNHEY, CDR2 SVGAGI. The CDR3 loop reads CASGGRFDSPLHF. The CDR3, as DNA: TGTGCCAGCGGAGGGCGGTTCGATTCACCCCTCCACTTT.

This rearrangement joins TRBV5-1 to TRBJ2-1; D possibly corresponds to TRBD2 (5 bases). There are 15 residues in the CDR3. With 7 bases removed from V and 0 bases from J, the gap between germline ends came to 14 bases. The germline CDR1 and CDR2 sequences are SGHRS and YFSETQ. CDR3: CASGKAESSYNEQFF. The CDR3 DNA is TGCGCCAGCGGGAAAGCGGAGAGCTCCTACAATGAGCAGTTCTTC.

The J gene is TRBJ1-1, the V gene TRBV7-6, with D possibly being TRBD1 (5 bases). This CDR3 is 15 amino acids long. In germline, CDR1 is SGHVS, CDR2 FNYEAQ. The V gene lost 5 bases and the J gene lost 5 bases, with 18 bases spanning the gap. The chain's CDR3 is CASSVSGGGGTEAFF. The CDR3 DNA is TGTGCCAGCAGCGTGAGTGGGGGGGGAGGGACTGAAGCTTTCTTT.

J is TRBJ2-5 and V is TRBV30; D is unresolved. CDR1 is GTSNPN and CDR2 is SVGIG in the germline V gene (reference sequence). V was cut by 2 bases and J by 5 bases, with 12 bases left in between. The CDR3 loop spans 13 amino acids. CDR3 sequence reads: CAWSRDPRETQYF. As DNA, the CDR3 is TGTGCCTGGAGTAGAGACCCTAGGGAGACCCAGTACTTC.

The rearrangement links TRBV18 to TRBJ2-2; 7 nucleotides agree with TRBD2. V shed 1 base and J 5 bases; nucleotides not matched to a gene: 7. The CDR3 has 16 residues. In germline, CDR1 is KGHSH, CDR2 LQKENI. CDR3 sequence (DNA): TGTGCCAGCTCACCACGAGGGCCGGGGGGAACCGGGGAGCTGTTTTTT. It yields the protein CASSPRGPGGTGELFF.

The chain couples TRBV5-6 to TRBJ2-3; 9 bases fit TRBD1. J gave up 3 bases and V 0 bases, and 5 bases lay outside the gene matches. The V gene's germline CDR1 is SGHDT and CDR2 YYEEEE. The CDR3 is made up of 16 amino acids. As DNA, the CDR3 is TGTGCCAGCAGCTTGGGGACAGGGGTCGGGACAGATACGCAGTATTTT. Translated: CASSLGTGVGTDTQYF.

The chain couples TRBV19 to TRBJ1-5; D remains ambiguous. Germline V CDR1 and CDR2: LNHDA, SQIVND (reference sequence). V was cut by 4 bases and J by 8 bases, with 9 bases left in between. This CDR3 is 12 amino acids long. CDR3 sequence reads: CASSSLVEPQHF. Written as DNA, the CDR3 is TGTGCCAGTAGTAGTCTCGTAGAGCCCCAGCATTTT.

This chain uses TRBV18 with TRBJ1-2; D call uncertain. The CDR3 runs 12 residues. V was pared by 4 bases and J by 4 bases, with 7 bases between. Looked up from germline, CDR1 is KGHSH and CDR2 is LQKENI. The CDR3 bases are TGTGCCAGCTCACAGCGCGGCTATGGCTACACCTTC. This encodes CASSQRGYGYTF.

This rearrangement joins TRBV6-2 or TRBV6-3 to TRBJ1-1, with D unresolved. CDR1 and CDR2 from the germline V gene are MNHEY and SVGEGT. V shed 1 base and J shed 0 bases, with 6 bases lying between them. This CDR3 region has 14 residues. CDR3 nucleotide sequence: TGTGCCAGCAGTTACTTCGGGTTGAACACTGAAGCTTTCTTT. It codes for CASSYFGLNTEAFF.

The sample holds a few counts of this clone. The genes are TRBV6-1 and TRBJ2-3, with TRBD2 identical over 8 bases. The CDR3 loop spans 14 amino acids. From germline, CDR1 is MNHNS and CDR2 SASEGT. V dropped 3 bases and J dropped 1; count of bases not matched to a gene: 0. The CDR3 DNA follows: TGTGCCAGCAGTGATAGCGGGGGCACAGATACGCAGTATTTT. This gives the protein CASSDSGGTDTQYF.

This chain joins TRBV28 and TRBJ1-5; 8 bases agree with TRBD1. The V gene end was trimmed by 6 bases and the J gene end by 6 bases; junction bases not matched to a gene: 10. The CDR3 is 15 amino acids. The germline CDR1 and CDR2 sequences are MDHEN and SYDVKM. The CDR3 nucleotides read TGTGCCAGCAGCATTTGGACAGGGATGTCTCAGCCCCAGCATTTT. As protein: CASSIWTGMSQPQHF.

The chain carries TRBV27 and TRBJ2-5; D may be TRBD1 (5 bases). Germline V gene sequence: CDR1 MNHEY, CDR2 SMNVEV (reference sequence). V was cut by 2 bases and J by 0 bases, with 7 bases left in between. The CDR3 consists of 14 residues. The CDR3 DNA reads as TGTGCCAGCAGTTTAAGACAGTACCAAGAGACCCAGTACTTC. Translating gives CASSLRQYQETQYF.

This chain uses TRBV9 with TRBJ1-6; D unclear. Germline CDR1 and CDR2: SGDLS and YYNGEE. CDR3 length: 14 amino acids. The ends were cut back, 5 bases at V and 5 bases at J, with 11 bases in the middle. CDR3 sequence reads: CASSPGLDNSPLHF. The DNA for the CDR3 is TGTGCCAGCAGTCCAGGATTGGATAATTCACCCCTCCACTTT. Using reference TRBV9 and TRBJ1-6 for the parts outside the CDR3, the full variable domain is DSGVTQTPKHLITATGQRVTLRCSPRSGDLSVYWYQQSLDQGLQFLIQYYNGEERAKGNILERFSAQQFPDLHSELNLSSLELGDSALYFCASSPGLDNSPLHFGNGTRLTVT.

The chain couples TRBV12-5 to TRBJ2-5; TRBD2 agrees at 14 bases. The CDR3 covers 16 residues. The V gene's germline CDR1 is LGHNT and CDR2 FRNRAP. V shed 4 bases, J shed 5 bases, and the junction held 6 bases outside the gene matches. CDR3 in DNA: TGTGCTAGTGGTTCAAGAGGGACTAGCGGGAGTGAGACCCAGTACTTC. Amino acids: CASGSRGTSGSETQYF.